This T cell receptor (beta chain) was profiled in a study of cytomegalovirus exposure and HLA in healthy donors. Study findings and constraints: A later analysis found first-cohort TCR clusters tended to co-occur in the approximately 120 validation repertoires.

Some clones are missing from TCRdb's copy, which holds only in-frame ones; the method was immunoSEQ multiplex PCR. The sample contains about 140,000 clones, 87% of which appear only once. CDR3 length: 16 residues. Trimming shortened V by 4 bases and J by 1 base, and 13 bases separated the two germline ends. Germline V lookup: CDR1 MGHDK, CDR2 SYGVNS. Concerning this clone: The target antigen is unknown.

V and J are TRBV25-1 and TRBJ2-2, with a possible D match to TRBD1 (5 bases). The TCR was taken from a man younger than 35 in good health and CMV-seropositive. Sequences were obtained from PBMCs. CDR3 loop: CASSARGPKNTGELFF. The CDR3 region has the DNA TGTGCCAGCAGTGCAAGGGGCCCTAAGAACACCGGGGAGCTGTTTTTT.